Below, 13 T cell receptor beta chains from the same sample are listed, as sequenced in a study of early T cells in non-severe SARS-CoV-2 infection. TCRdb reprocessed the 5' RACE reads via MiXCR and lists one record per CDR3 protein. The sample carries 75,000 to 100,000 distinct CDR3 sequences, roughly 15% recorded once. The sequenced material came from whole blood. These receptors were collected from an adult who was a healthcare worker with PCR-confirmed SARS-CoV-2 infection or an uninfected control (not recorded which).

This clonotype occurred many times. The chain is built from TRBV11-1 and TRBJ1-1; a weak D match, TRBD1 (5 bases). CDR1 and CDR2 (germline): SGHAT, FQDESV (reference sequence). V was shortened by 1 base and J by 6 bases, with 12 bases between the two germline ends. This CDR3 spans 14 amino acids. This CDR3 reads CASSLDGGTAEAFF. CDR3 DNA: TGTGCCAGCAGCTTAGACGGGGGGACCGCTGAAGCTTTCTTT.

There are a few counts of this clonotype. The CDR3 DNA is TGTGCCAGCAGCTTAGGGCCGGGACTAGAGACCCAGTACTTC. Its protein product is CASSLGPGLETQYF. The chain employs TRBV7-2 and TRBJ2-5, with D maybe TRBD2 (6 bases). Germline V gives CDR1 SGHTA, CDR2 FQGNSA. V shed 1 base and J shed 4 bases, with 10 bases lying between them. The CDR3 consists of 14 residues.

J is TRBJ2-7 and V is TRBV28; 12 positions agree with TRBD1. CDR3 size: 15 residues. Germline CDR1 and CDR2: MDHEN and SYDVKM. V shed 5 bases and J 5 bases; nucleotides not matched to a gene: 7. The CDR3 bases are TGTGCCAGCAGTGACCGGGACAGGGGGCCGAACGAGCAGTACGTC. It translates to CASSDRDRGPNEQYV.

The table lists this clonotype with a few counts. The V gene is TRBV12-3 or TRBV12-4, the J gene TRBJ1-5; 7 bases are shared with TRBD1. CDR3 length: 14 residues. V lost 3 bases to trimming and J lost 7 bases; unmatched junction nucleotides: 6. This CDR3 is CASSLNRGFQPQHF. In DNA form, the CDR3 reads TGTGCCAGCAGTTTGAACAGGGGTTTCCAGCCCCAGCATTTT.

This sequence joins TRBV5-1 and TRBJ1-5, with a tentative D call TRBD1 (6 bases). CDR3 size: 13 residues. V lost 4 bases, J lost 10 bases, and 15 bases lay in between. Germline CDR1 SGHRS, CDR2 YFSETQ. The CDR3 coding sequence is TGCGCCAGCAGCATCGGGACACTTTTCCCCCAGCATTTT. This encodes CASSIGTLFPQHF.

This chain joins TRBV25-1 and TRBJ2-3; D gene ambiguous. This CDR3 is 14 amino acids long. The V gene lost 3 bases and the J gene lost 3 bases, with 10 bases spanning the gap. Germline CDR1 MGHDK, CDR2 SYGVNS. Here the CDR3 DNA reads TGTGCCAGCAGTGATGGTGGGTGGACAGATACGCAGTATTTT. It is translated as CASSDGGWTDTQYF. Based on the CDR3 plus reference TRBV25-1 and TRBJ2-3, the full variable domain is EADIYQTPRYLVIGTGKKITLECSQTMGHDKMYWYQQDPGMELHLIHYSYGVNSTEKGDLSSESTVSRIRTEHFPLTLESARPSHTSQYLCASSDGGWTDTQYFGPGTRLTVL.

This chain connects TRBV7-6 to TRBJ1-1; TRBD1 matches at 9 bases. The CDR3 runs to 16 residues. V shed 1 base and J 7 bases; nucleotides not matched to a gene: 10. The germline CDR1 and CDR2 sequences are SGHVS and FNYEAQ. The CDR3 loop reads CASSLVGTGKRGEAFF. CDR3 DNA: TGTGCCAGCAGCTTAGTCGGGACAGGGAAGAGGGGTGAAGCTTTCTTT. The full variable domain, its missing parts supplied by reference TRBV7-6 and TRBJ1-1, is GAGVSQSPRYKVTKRGQDVALRCDPISGHVSLYWYRQALGQGPEFLTYFNYEAQQDKSGLPNDRFSAERPEGSISTLTIQRTEQRDSAMYRCASSLVGTGKRGEAFFGQGTRLTVV.

V usage is TRBV9 and J usage is TRBJ1-3; weak D call: TRBD1 (5 bases). The ends were cut back, 8 bases at V and 6 bases at J, with 18 bases in the middle. The germline CDR1 and CDR2 sequences are SGDLS and YYNGEE. The CDR3 is 14 residues long. CDR3: CARPKGFCENTIYF. For the CDR3, the DNA is TGTGCCAGGCCAAAGGGGTTCTGTGAAAACACCATATATTTT.

This clonotype was counted a few times. The chain uses TRBV18 and TRBJ1-2; D remains unclear. The CDR3 totals 16 residues. V lost 0 bases to trimming and J lost 4 bases, with 15 bases between them. Germline values: CDR1 KGHSH, CDR2 LQKENI. CDR3 in DNA: TGTGCCAGCTCACCACCAAACAGCGACCCAGTCTATGGCTACACCTTC. Protein: CASSPPNSDPVYGYTF. The full variable domain, in which reference TRBV18 and TRBJ1-2 provide the parts outside the CDR3, is NAGVMQNPRHLVRRRGQEARLRCSPMKGHSHVYWYRQLPEEGLKFMVYLQKENIIDESGMPKERFSAEFPKEGPSILRIQQVVRGDSAAYFCASSPPNSDPVYGYTFGSGTRLTVV.

This chain uses TRBV29-1 with TRBJ2-1; D is unclear. Trimming removed 3 bases at V and 0 bases at J, with 12 bases between. The CDR3 length is 15 residues. Germline lookup yields CDR1 SQVTM and CDR2 ANQGSEA. The CDR3 DNA reads as TGCAGCGTTGACAACGACCAGAACTCCTACAATGAGCAGTTCTTC. Its protein product is CSVDNDQNSYNEQFF.

This clonotype came up many times. J is TRBJ2-2 and V is TRBV12-3 or TRBV12-4; TRBD1 matches 8 bases. The CDR3 covers 15 residues. V shed 5 bases, J shed 4 bases, and the junction held 6 bases outside the gene matches. The CDR3 bases are TGTGCCAGCAGTAAGACAGGGGTGGGCACCGGGGAGCTGTTTTTT. It is translated as CASSKTGVGTGELFF.

The rearrangement joins TRBV12-5 to TRBJ2-7, with no clear D. The V and J ends lost 1 base and 6 bases respectively, with 7 bases between them. This CDR3 comprises 12 residues. Per germline, CDR1 LGHNT and CDR2 FRNRAP. In DNA, the CDR3 is TGTGCTAGTGGTTTGGACATAGGCGAGCAGTACGTC. Translation: CASGLDIGEQYV.

This chain joins TRBV2 and TRBJ2-5, with D possibly TRBD1 on 5 matching bases. CDR1 and CDR2 from the germline V gene are SNHLY and FYNNEI. The germline V and J ends were trimmed by 5 bases and 3 bases, with 16 bases remaining between them. The CDR3 is made up of 15 amino acids. Here the CDR3 DNA reads TGTGCCAGCAGTCGTTCTCCGACAGACGAAGAGACCCAGTACTTC. Amino acids: CASSRSPTDEETQYF.